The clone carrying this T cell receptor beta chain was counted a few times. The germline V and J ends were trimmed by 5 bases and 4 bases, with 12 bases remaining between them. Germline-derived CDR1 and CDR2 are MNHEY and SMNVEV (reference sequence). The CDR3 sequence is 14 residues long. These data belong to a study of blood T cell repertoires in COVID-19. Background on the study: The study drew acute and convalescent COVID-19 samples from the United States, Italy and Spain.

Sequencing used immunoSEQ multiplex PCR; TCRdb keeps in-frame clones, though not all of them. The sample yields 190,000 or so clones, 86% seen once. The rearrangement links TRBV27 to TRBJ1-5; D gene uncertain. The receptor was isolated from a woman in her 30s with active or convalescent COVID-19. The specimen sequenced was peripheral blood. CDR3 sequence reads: CASSPQATNQPQHF. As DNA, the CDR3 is TGTGCCAGCAGTCCCCAGGCCACGAATCAGCCCCAGCATTTT.